The clone carrying this T cell receptor beta chain was detected a few times. Its antigen remains unidentified. This sample was taken from a study of T-cell reconstitution after alpha-beta-depleted transplantation in children. This sample's TCRbeta library carried unique molecular identifier barcodes. TCRdb passed the PCR reads through MiXCR, listing each CDR3 protein once. The table shows 780,000 or so distinct CDR3 sequences, with around 15% occurring only once. Whole-study findings and limits: Several hundred expanded graft clones reportedly supplied alpha-beta T cells about two months after transplant. The authors attributed T-cell counts and diversity one year after transplant mostly to newly produced T cells.

V lost 4 bases and J lost 7, with 14 bases in between. Germline lookup yields CDR1 SGHVS and CDR2 FNYEAQ. The CDR3 length is 14 residues. The rearrangement links TRBV7-6 to TRBJ2-1; no clear D gene. The source is a male patient between 5 and 17 years old who had a stem cell transplant for acute lymphoblastic leukemia, so the T cells may come from the graft donor. The source material was PBMCs, mostly from graft donor cells, sampled 360 days after TCRalphabeta/CD19-depleted stem cell transplant. The CDR3 sequence: CASSSLRKINEQFF. In DNA form, the CDR3 reads TGTGCCAGCAGCTCTCTCAGGAAGATTAATGAGCAGTTCTTC.